This is a list of T cell receptor beta chains from one sample in a study of T cells in Graves' hyperthyroidism and ophthalmopathy. TCRdb itself ran the multiplex PCR reads through MiXCR, one entry per CDR3 protein. The data show about 400,000 distinct CDR3 sequences, 20% to 25% seen once. Sequencing was carried out using blood. The receptors originated from a man over 45 with Graves' hyperthyroidism. CDR3s include the opening cysteine and the closing phenylalanine or tryptophan. The D gene is left open where the match is weak. Clone size is given for some rows only: seen once, a few or many times, or a class if the clone is expanded.

clone_size: .
d_call: TRBD1
j_call: TRBJ1-1
v_call: TRBV6-1
cdr3_nt: TGTGCCAGCACCCTCCGACAGGGCATTGAAGCTTTCTTT
cdr3_aa: CASTLRQGIEAFF

clone_size: .
d_call: .
j_call: TRBJ2-3
v_call: TRBV20-1
cdr3_nt: TGCAGTGCTTTCGGAGCAGGGTATAGTGCAGATACGCAGTATTTT
cdr3_aa: CSAFGAGYSADTQYF

clone_size: .
d_call: TRBD1
j_call: TRBJ1-1
v_call: TRBV11-2
cdr3_nt: TGTGCCAGCCAGGACGCGGCAGGGGGTTTGAACACTGAAGCTTTCTTT
cdr3_aa: CASQDAAGGLNTEAFF

clone_size: once
d_call: .
j_call: TRBJ1-2
v_call: TRBV6-2/TRBV6-3
cdr3_nt: TGTGCCAGCAGTTACTCCTGGACAGTGGCCCGTAACTATGGCTACACCTTC
cdr3_aa: CASSYSWTVARNYGYTF

clone_size: .
d_call: .
j_call: TRBJ1-1
v_call: TRBV30
cdr3_nt: TGTGCCTGGAGTGTCGTATGGGACACTGAAGCTTTCTTT
cdr3_aa: CAWSVVWDTEAFF

clone_size: many
d_call: .
j_call: TRBJ2-3
v_call: TRBV20-1
cdr3_nt: TGCAGTGCTAGAGTAGTCGATACGCAGTATTTT
cdr3_aa: CSARVVDTQYF

clone_size: .
d_call: TRBD1
j_call: TRBJ2-7
v_call: TRBV10-2
cdr3_nt: TGCGCCAGCAGTGAGGGTCGGACAGGAGCTTACGAGCAGTACTTC
cdr3_aa: CASSEGRTGAYEQYF

clone_size: .
d_call: .
j_call: TRBJ2-7
v_call: TRBV5-1
cdr3_nt: TGCGCCAGCAGCTTAGGGGTAGTTGGCTACGAGCAGTACTTC
cdr3_aa: CASSLGVVGYEQYF

clone_size: few
d_call: .
j_call: TRBJ2-7
v_call: TRBV7-2
cdr3_nt: TGTGCCAGCAGCTTACTGGTTACCTACGAGCAGTACTTC
cdr3_aa: CASSLLVTYEQYF

clone_size: .
d_call: .
j_call: TRBJ2-7
v_call: TRBV7-2
cdr3_nt: TGTGCCAGCAGCCCCCCCCGGGAAGGGGGGAGCTCCTACGAGCAGTACTTC
cdr3_aa: CASSPPREGGSSYEQYF

clone_size: .
d_call: TRBD2
j_call: TRBJ2-1
v_call: TRBV11-1
cdr3_nt: TGTGCCAGCAGCTTAGAAGGGACTAGCGGGAGGGCGGGGCAGTTCTTC
cdr3_aa: CASSLEGTSGRAGQFF